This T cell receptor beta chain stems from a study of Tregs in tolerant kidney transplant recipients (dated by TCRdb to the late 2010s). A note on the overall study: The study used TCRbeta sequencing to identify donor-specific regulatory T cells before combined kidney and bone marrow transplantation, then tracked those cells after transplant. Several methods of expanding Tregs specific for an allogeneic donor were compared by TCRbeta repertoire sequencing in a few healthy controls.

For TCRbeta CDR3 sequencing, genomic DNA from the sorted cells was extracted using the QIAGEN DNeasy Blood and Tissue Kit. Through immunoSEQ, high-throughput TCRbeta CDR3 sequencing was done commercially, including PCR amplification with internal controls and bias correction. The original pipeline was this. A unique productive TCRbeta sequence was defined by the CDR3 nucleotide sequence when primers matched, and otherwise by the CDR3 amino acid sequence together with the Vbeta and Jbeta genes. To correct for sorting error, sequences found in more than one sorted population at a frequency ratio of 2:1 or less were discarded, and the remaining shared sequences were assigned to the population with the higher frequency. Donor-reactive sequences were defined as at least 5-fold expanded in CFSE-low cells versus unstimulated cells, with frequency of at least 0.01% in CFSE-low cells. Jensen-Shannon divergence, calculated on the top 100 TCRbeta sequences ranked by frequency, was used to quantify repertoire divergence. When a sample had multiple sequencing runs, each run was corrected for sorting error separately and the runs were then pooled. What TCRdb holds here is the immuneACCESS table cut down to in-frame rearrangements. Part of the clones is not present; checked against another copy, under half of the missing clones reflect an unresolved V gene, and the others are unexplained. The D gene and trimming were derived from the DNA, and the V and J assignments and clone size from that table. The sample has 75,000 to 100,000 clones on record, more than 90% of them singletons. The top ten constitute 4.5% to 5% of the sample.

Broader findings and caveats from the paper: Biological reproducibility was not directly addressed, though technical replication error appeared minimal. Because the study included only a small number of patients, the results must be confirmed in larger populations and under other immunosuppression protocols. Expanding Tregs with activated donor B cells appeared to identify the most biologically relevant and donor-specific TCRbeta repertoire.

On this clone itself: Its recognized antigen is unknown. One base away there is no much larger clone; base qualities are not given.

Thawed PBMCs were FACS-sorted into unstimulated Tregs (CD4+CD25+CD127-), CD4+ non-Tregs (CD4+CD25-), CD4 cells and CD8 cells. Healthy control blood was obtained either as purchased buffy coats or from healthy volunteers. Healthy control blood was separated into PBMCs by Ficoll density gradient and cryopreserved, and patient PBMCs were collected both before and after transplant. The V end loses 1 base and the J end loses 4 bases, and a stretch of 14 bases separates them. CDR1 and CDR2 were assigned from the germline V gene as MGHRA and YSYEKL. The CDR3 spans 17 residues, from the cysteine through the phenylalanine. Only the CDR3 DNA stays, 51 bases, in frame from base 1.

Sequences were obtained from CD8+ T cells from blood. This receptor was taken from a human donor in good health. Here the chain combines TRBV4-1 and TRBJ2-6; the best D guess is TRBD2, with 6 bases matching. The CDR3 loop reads CASSQGGRGTGANVLTF. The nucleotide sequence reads TGCGCCAGCAGCCAAGGAGGACGGGGGACCGGGGCCAACGTCCTGACTTTC.